This TCR beta chain was retrieved from a study of neurological immune-mediated disorders. Study observations and caveats: Private repertoires in all groups were suggested by the finding that expanded clones across subjects shared no CDR3 amino acid sequences.

As concerns this clonotype: The antigen remains undetermined. At one of its ends the junction is not consistent with the germline gene, which may arise from a read error.

The cDNA was generated by 5'RACE with 10-nucleotide random UMIs. From 15-18 subjects, every sequencing run obtained over 200 million TCR-beta sequences. TCRdb called the 5' RACE reads again in MiXCR, with one record for every CDR3 protein. In the table there are approximately 10,000 distinct CDR3 sequences, over 20% of which are singletons. Germline V CDR1 and CDR2: MGHRA, YSYEKL. The CDR3 has 15 amino acids. The chain couples TRBV4-1 to TRBJ2-3, with D uncertain. This clonotype was obtained from a woman aged 60 to 75 with HTLV-1-associated myelopathy (HAM/TSP). The specimen sequenced was CD8+ T cells from blood. CDR3 loop: CASQGAGRPSDTQYF. The CDR3 coding sequence is TGTGCCAGCCAAGGAGCAGGCCGCCCCTCAGATACGCAGTATTTT.